This T cell receptor (beta chain) originates from a study of neurological immune-mediated disorders (dated by TCRdb to about 2019). Describing the broader study: Among the approximately 35 multiple sclerosis patients, roughly 31 had relapsing-remitting MS and 3 had secondary progressive MS. The study compared peripheral blood TCR-beta repertoires of HTLV-I-associated myelopathy (HAM/TSP) patients, multiple sclerosis patients and healthy controls using UMI-based sequencing. Of the 68 subjects in the cohort, around 14 were HAM/TSP patients, 34 were multiple sclerosis patients, and some 20 were healthy controls. The 90 to 110 TCR-beta libraries included longitudinal samples, technical triplicates and paired sorted CD4+ and CD8+ T-cell subsets alongside PBMC samples. General findings and caveats noted by the study authors: In phylogenetic analysis, the repertoires of 18 of 34 MS patients grouped into a cluster of related CDR3 sequences, which suggests a possible signature at the repertoire level. Expanded clones from different subjects shared no identical CDR3 amino acid sequences, which suggests that TCR-beta repertoires were private in all groups. TCR clonal expansion was highest in HAM/TSP patients and lowest in MS patients, with MS patients falling below even healthy controls. No association of the MS cluster with clinical or MRI features was observed, and the need for larger cohorts was stated by the authors.

Details on this clonotype: Its antigen has not been determined. Base qualities are not provided; no much larger clone lies one nucleotide away.

cDNA was synthesized by template-switch 5'RACE using a primer with a 10-nucleotide random unique molecular identifier that tagged each TCR transcript. Every sequencing run yielded over 180 million TCR-beta sequences covering 15-18 subjects. The RNeasy kit was used for extraction of total RNA. TCR-beta VDJ regions were amplified with primers for the TCR constant region and the 5'RACE anchor, using the KAPA Real-time Library Amplification kit. A first PCR added sample indexes and Illumina adaptors, and a second PCR then raised library yield. After Ampure bead purification, the roughly 650 bp TCR product was size-selected on a 2% E-gel SizeSelection system. Before pooling, library quality was checked on a Bioanalyzer, concentration was measured with Qubit, and libraries were quantified with the Kapa Library Quantification kit. Libraries were sequenced paired-end 2 x 150 bp on an Illumina HiSeq 2500. To increase sequence diversity, roughly 24-31% phiX was spiked into each library pool. As for the original processing: The UMI-based MiGEC pipeline processed quality-filtered reads and removed over 80% of raw TCR sequences during error correction. VDJ genes were aligned to IMGT germline references, and clonotypes were defined by unique CDR3 amino acid sequence plus V-J genes. VDJtools evaluated clonal expansion, Shannon diversity and CDR3 relatedness (CalcPairwiseDistances, ClusterSamples); CLCbio workbench built phylogenetic trees. Clones with at least 8 unique UMIs were defined as expanded, with this threshold being based on coefficient-of-variation modelling across technical triplicates. TCRdb handled the public reads itself, with Q25 trimming in fastp and clone calling in MiXCR, and kept productive beta chains. Each CDR3 protein appears once, grouped with its most common genes and DNA. TCRdb, rather than the study authors, made the V and J calls. The sample table records roughly 65,000 distinct CDR3 sequences; roughly 4.9% of these occur just once. Of the sample, roughly 6% falls within the top ten clones.

The CDR3 goes from the cysteine to the phenylalanine over 15 residues. Just the 45-base CDR3 DNA is kept, in frame starting at base 1. The germline V gene specifies SGHRS as CDR1 and YFSETQ as CDR2. The V end gives up 3 bases and the J end 8 bases, leaving 11 bases in the junction not matched to a gene. Libraries from unsorted PBMCs were made from 2 million PBMCs kept in RNAlater at -80 degrees C until RNA extraction. The multiple sclerosis patients were enrolled in a US clinical protocol that evaluated disease progression with magnetic resonance imaging. PBMCs were separated from peripheral blood using Ficoll-Hypaque density gradient centrifugation and then cryopreserved in liquid nitrogen.

Here the chain combines TRBV5-1 and TRBJ1-2, with 9 junctional bases fitting TRBD1. Sequencing used PBMCs. This receptor was obtained from a human donor with multiple sclerosis. The donor label of this sample is uncertain. The nucleotide sequence is TGCGCCAGCAGCTCGGGCCGGGACAGGGTACGAGGCTACACCTTC. The resulting protein is CASSSGRDRVRGYTF. Reference TRBV5-1 and TRBJ1-2 genes cover what lies past the CDR3, so the full variable domain is KAGVTQTPRYLIKTRGQQVTLSCSPISGHRSVSWYQQTPGQGLQFLFEYFSETQRNKGNFPGRFSGRQFSNSRSEMNVSTLELGDSALYLCASSSGRDRVRGYTFGSGTRLTVV.